The present T cell receptor beta chain was sequenced within a study of T cells after posttransplantation cyclophosphamide. Broader study findings: Skin or GI-infiltrating T cells shared few TRB sequences with blood. Donor-recipient repertoire similarity was low at 1-2 months, rising over year one.

Busulfan-fludarabine conditioning, marrow transplant, and cyclophosphamide on days +3 and +4 were administered. Germline lookup yields CDR1 SGHRS and CDR2 YFSETQ. CDR3 length: 15 amino acids. The V end was cut by 4 bases, the J end by 0 bases, with 13 bases between. The sample holds many counts of this clone. The target antigen is unknown. Assay: immunoSEQ multiplex PCR; the TCRdb copy retains only in-frame clones and omits some. This sample comprises a few thousand clones, none seen once only. The chain recombines TRBV5-1 with TRBJ1-1; weak D call: TRBD1 (6 bases). The sequenced sample was PBMCs, obtained 30 days after allogeneic stem cell transplant with posttransplant cyclophosphamide. The sequence was obtained from a female patient over 55 who received an allogeneic stem cell transplant from an unrelated donor, was CMV-positive, and had acute GVHD only. Some of these T cells may belong to the graft donor. CDR3 nucleotide sequence: TGCGCCAGCAGCAATTTCGGACAGCTGAACACTGAAGCTTTCTTT. Protein sequence: CASSNFGQLNTEAFF.